These T cell receptor beta chains were read from a single sample in a study of T cell changes during pregnancy in multiple sclerosis. Using immunoSEQ multiplex PCR, the repertoire was profiled, and TCRdb retains in-frame clones only, with some absent. The sample lists some 49,000 clones, around 87% occurring once. Sample: peripheral blood, taken after pregnancy. The source of these receptors is a female donor in good health, enrolled as a control in a pregnancy study. Each CDR3 is given with its conserved first and last residue. Each record gives: D gene, clone size, J gene, V gene, CDR3 length, CDR3 protein, CDR3 DNA. A D gene is named only where the DNA matches it firmly. Where a row states a size, it is once, few, many or the class of an expanded clone; other rows omit it.

D gene: .
clone size: .
J gene: TRBJ2-5
V gene: TRBV7-9
CDR3 length: 12
CDR3 protein: CASSLPKETQYF
CDR3 DNA: TGTGCCAGCAGCTTACCCAAAGAGACCCAGTACTTC

D gene: .
clone size: .
J gene: TRBJ1-3
V gene: TRBV6-1
CDR3 length: 13
CDR3 protein: CASRDSSGNTIYF
CDR3 DNA: TGTGCCAGCAGGGACAGTTCTGGAAACACCATATATTTT

D gene: TRBD2
clone size: once
J gene: TRBJ2-3
V gene: TRBV11-3
CDR3 length: 17
CDR3 protein: CASSSTGLVQSPNTQYF
CDR3 DNA: TGTGCCAGCAGCTCCACCGGACTAGTTCAATCCCCCAATACGCAGTATTTT

D gene: .
clone size: .
J gene: TRBJ2-7
V gene: TRBV19
CDR3 length: 14
CDR3 protein: CASRWGTGNYEQYF
CDR3 DNA: TGTGCCAGTAGGTGGGGAACAGGAAACTACGAGCAGTACTTC

D gene: .
clone size: .
J gene: TRBJ2-1
V gene: TRBV2
CDR3 length: 16
CDR3 protein: CASKEGVRVVLDEQFF
CDR3 DNA: TGTGCCAGCAAAGAGGGCGTCCGGGTGGTATTGGATGAGCAGTTCTTC

D gene: .
clone size: .
J gene: TRBJ1-2
V gene: TRBV9
CDR3 length: 13
CDR3 protein: CASNDPGGYGYTF
CDR3 DNA: TGTGCCAGCAATGATCCGGGAGGCTATGGCTACACCTTC

D gene: .
clone size: .
J gene: TRBJ2-3
V gene: TRBV2
CDR3 length: 13
CDR3 protein: CASRDTGTDTQYF
CDR3 DNA: TGTGCCAGCCGGGACACTGGCACAGATACGCAGTATTTT

D gene: .
clone size: .
J gene: TRBJ1-3
V gene: TRBV6-1
CDR3 length: 15
CDR3 protein: CASREEQPSGNTIYF
CDR3 DNA: TGTGCCAGCAGGGAAGAACAGCCATCTGGAAACACCATATATTTT

D gene: .
clone size: .
J gene: TRBJ1-5
V gene: TRBV18
CDR3 length: 16
CDR3 protein: CASSPPTPGIDQPQHF
CDR3 DNA: TGTGCCAGCTCACCACCGACTCCAGGGATCGACCAGCCCCAGCATTTT

D gene: TRBD2
clone size: .
J gene: TRBJ2-5
V gene: TRBV11-3
CDR3 length: 16
CDR3 protein: CASSRGGSGAQETQYF
CDR3 DNA: TGTGCCAGCAGCCGGGGGGGTAGCGGGGCCCAAGAGACCCAGTACTTC

D gene: TRBD2
clone size: .
J gene: TRBJ2-5
V gene: TRBV9
CDR3 length: 16
CDR3 protein: CASSVGGAGTRETQYF
CDR3 DNA: TGTGCCAGCAGCGTAGGAGGAGCGGGGACTAGAGAGACCCAGTACTTC

D gene: TRBD1
clone size: once
J gene: TRBJ1-1
V gene: TRBV7-9
CDR3 length: 14
CDR3 protein: CASSLGQGIGEAFF
CDR3 DNA: TGTGCCAGCAGCTTAGGACAGGGGATTGGTGAAGCTTTCTTT

D gene: .
clone size: .
J gene: TRBJ1-1
V gene: TRBV28
CDR3 length: 15
CDR3 protein: CASSLITGGDTEAFF
CDR3 DNA: TGTGCCAGCAGTTTAATCACGGGGGGCGACACTGAAGCTTTCTTT

D gene: .
clone size: .
J gene: TRBJ2-2
V gene: TRBV5-1
CDR3 length: 13
CDR3 protein: CASKGVTTGELFF
CDR3 DNA: TGCGCCAGCAAAGGGGTGACGACCGGGGAGCTGTTTTTT

D gene: TRBD2
clone size: .
J gene: TRBJ2-5
V gene: TRBV7-8
CDR3 length: 18
CDR3 protein: CASSPAGTSGRIVETQYF
CDR3 DNA: TGTGCCAGCAGCCCCGCCGGGACTAGCGGGAGGATAGTGGAGACCCAGTACTTC

D gene: .
clone size: .
J gene: TRBJ2-4
V gene: TRBV10-2
CDR3 length: 15
CDR3 protein: CASSEKLVAKNIQYF
CDR3 DNA: TGCGCCAGCAGTGAGAAACTGGTAGCCAAAAACATTCAGTACTTC

D gene: TRBD1
clone size: .
J gene: TRBJ1-2
V gene: TRBV7-8
CDR3 length: 16
CDR3 protein: CASSYRDRGLNYGYTF
CDR3 DNA: TGTGCCAGCAGCTACCGGGACAGGGGGTTGAACTATGGCTACACCTTC

D gene: .
clone size: .
J gene: TRBJ2-5
V gene: TRBV6-1
CDR3 length: 12
CDR3 protein: CASSSGVGTQYF
CDR3 DNA: TGTGCCAGCAGTTCAGGGGTTGGGACCCAGTACTTC

D gene: TRBD1
clone size: .
J gene: TRBJ2-7
V gene: TRBV6-1
CDR3 length: 15
CDR3 protein: CASRPRDRPPHEQYF
CDR3 DNA: TGTGCCAGCAGACCCCGGGACAGGCCCCCACACGAGCAGTACTTC

D gene: .
clone size: .
J gene: TRBJ1-3
V gene: TRBV2
CDR3 length: 13
CDR3 protein: CASRNRAGNTIYF
CDR3 DNA: TGTGCCAGCAGGAACAGGGCTGGAAACACCATATATTTT

D gene: TRBD1
clone size: .
J gene: TRBJ1-4
V gene: TRBV2
CDR3 length: 17
CDR3 protein: CASSDPTGVGGNEKLFF
CDR3 DNA: TGTGCCAGCAGTGATCCGACAGGGGTTGGAGGCAATGAAAAACTGTTTTTT

D gene: .
clone size: .
J gene: TRBJ1-3
V gene: TRBV6-6
CDR3 length: 14
CDR3 protein: CASSPTNSGNTIYF
CDR3 DNA: TGTGCCAGCAGCCCTACCAACTCTGGAAACACCATATATTTT

D gene: TRBD1
clone size: .
J gene: TRBJ2-7
V gene: TRBV6-1
CDR3 length: 14
CDR3 protein: CASRRGTGAYEQYF
CDR3 DNA: TGTGCCAGCAGAAGAGGGACAGGGGCCTACGAGCAGTACTTC

D gene: TRBD1
clone size: .
J gene: TRBJ1-1
V gene: TRBV9
CDR3 length: 15
CDR3 protein: CASSGRTGAYTEAFF
CDR3 DNA: TGTGCCAGCAGCGGCCGAACAGGGGCCTACACTGAAGCTTTCTTT

D gene: .
clone size: once
J gene: TRBJ1-1
V gene: TRBV11-2
CDR3 length: 15
CDR3 protein: CASSPYRGGVTEAFF
CDR3 DNA: TGTGCCAGCAGCCCATACCGGGGGGGGGTCACTGAAGCTTTCTTT

D gene: .
clone size: .
J gene: TRBJ1-2
V gene: TRBV29-1
CDR3 length: 13
CDR3 protein: CSVEGQERNGYTF
CDR3 DNA: TGCAGCGTTGAAGGACAGGAAAGGAATGGCTACACCTTC

D gene: .
clone size: once
J gene: TRBJ2-1
V gene: TRBV7-2
CDR3 length: 13
CDR3 protein: CASSLEGLAKQFF
CDR3 DNA: TGTGCCAGCAGCTTAGAGGGCCTAGCCAAGCAGTTCTTC

D gene: .
clone size: .
J gene: TRBJ1-4
V gene: TRBV6-1
CDR3 length: 14
CDR3 protein: CASTLIATNEKLFF
CDR3 DNA: TGTGCCAGCACCCTAATTGCAACTAATGAAAAACTGTTTTTT

D gene: .
clone size: .
J gene: TRBJ2-1
V gene: TRBV20-1
CDR3 length: 10
CDR3 protein: CSARGGTQFF
CDR3 DNA: TGCAGTGCTAGGGGCGGGACTCAGTTCTTC

D gene: TRBD2
clone size: .
J gene: TRBJ2-3
V gene: TRBV7-3
CDR3 length: 14
CDR3 protein: CASSQTSGTDTQYF
CDR3 DNA: TGTGCCAGCAGCCAGACTAGCGGCACAGATACGCAGTATTTT

D gene: TRBD2
clone size: .
J gene: TRBJ2-6
V gene: TRBV18
CDR3 length: 15
CDR3 protein: CASSPRGAWANVLTF
CDR3 DNA: TGTGCCAGCTCACCGCGGGGGGCGTGGGCCAACGTCCTGACTTTC

D gene: TRBD2
clone size: .
J gene: TRBJ2-7
V gene: TRBV29-1
CDR3 length: 15
CDR3 protein: CSVPSSREGRVEQYF
CDR3 DNA: TGCAGCGTTCCTTCTTCGCGGGAGGGCAGGGTCGAGCAGTACTTC

D gene: TRBD1
clone size: .
J gene: TRBJ2-7
V gene: TRBV4-3
CDR3 length: 15
CDR3 protein: CASSQDRGPSYEQYF
CDR3 DNA: TGCGCCAGCAGCCAAGATAGGGGGCCATCCTACGAGCAGTACTTC

D gene: .
clone size: .
J gene: TRBJ2-7
V gene: TRBV28
CDR3 length: 13
CDR3 protein: CASSFASSYEQYF
CDR3 DNA: TGTGCCAGCAGTTTTGCCAGCTCCTACGAGCAGTACTTC

D gene: TRBD2
clone size: .
J gene: TRBJ2-2
V gene: TRBV6-1
CDR3 length: 15
CDR3 protein: CASSGLAGSTGELFF
CDR3 DNA: TGTGCCAGCAGTGGACTAGCGGGATCCACCGGGGAGCTGTTTTTT

D gene: .
clone size: .
J gene: TRBJ2-7
V gene: TRBV28
CDR3 length: 15
CDR3 protein: CASSLRPGGPDEQYF
CDR3 DNA: TGTGCCAGCAGTTTACGTCCGGGGGGCCCCGACGAGCAGTACTTC

D gene: .
clone size: .
J gene: TRBJ2-3
V gene: TRBV27
CDR3 length: 15
CDR3 protein: CASSLGGLSTDTQYF
CDR3 DNA: TGTGCCAGCAGTTTGGGGGGACTTTCGACAGATACGCAGTATTTT

D gene: TRBD1
clone size: .
J gene: TRBJ1-5
V gene: TRBV6-5
CDR3 length: 15
CDR3 protein: CASSYSWTGNQPQHF
CDR3 DNA: TGTGCCAGCAGTTACTCCTGGACAGGTAATCAGCCCCAGCATTTT

D gene: TRBD1
clone size: .
J gene: TRBJ1-1
V gene: TRBV9
CDR3 length: 17
CDR3 protein: CASSADATGQLNTEAFF
CDR3 DNA: TGTGCCAGCAGCGCGGATGCGACGGGACAGCTTAACACTGAAGCTTTCTTT

D gene: TRBD2
clone size: .
J gene: TRBJ2-2
V gene: TRBV19
CDR3 length: 15
CDR3 protein: CASSTRTSPTGELFF
CDR3 DNA: TGTGCCAGTAGTACCCGGACTAGTCCCACCGGGGAGCTGTTTTTT

D gene: .
clone size: .
J gene: TRBJ1-5
V gene: TRBV7-9
CDR3 length: 16
CDR3 protein: CASSSTTGVGNQPQHF
CDR3 DNA: TGTGCCAGCAGCTCCACTACGGGGGTGGGCAATCAGCCCCAGCATTTT

D gene: .
clone size: .
J gene: TRBJ2-5
V gene: TRBV28
CDR3 length: 14
CDR3 protein: CASSFSPSEETQYF
CDR3 DNA: TGTGCCAGCAGTTTTTCGCCTAGCGAAGAGACCCAGTACTTC

D gene: TRBD1
clone size: .
J gene: TRBJ1-2
V gene: TRBV29-1
CDR3 length: 15
CDR3 protein: CSVAGQGDSNYGYTF
CDR3 DNA: TGCAGCGTTGCAGGACAGGGGGACTCTAACTATGGCTACACCTTC

D gene: TRBD1
clone size: .
J gene: TRBJ2-2
V gene: TRBV9
CDR3 length: 14
CDR3 protein: CASSTTGDTGELFF
CDR3 DNA: TGTGCCAGCAGTACGACAGGGGACACCGGGGAGCTGTTTTTT

D gene: .
clone size: .
J gene: TRBJ2-7
V gene: TRBV19
CDR3 length: 16
CDR3 protein: CASSTGAGKTKYEQYF
CDR3 DNA: TGTGCCAGTAGTACCGGGGCGGGGAAGACCAAGTACGAGCAGTACTTC

D gene: TRBD1
clone size: .
J gene: TRBJ2-2
V gene: TRBV2
CDR3 length: 15
CDR3 protein: CASRGTGGHTGELFF
CDR3 DNA: TGTGCCAGCAGGGGGACAGGGGGTCACACCGGGGAGCTGTTTTTT

D gene: TRBD1
clone size: once
J gene: TRBJ1-5
V gene: TRBV5-6
CDR3 length: 15
CDR3 protein: CASSPYIQGNQPQHF
CDR3 DNA: TGTGCCAGCAGTCCATATATACAGGGGAATCAGCCCCAGCATTTT

D gene: .
clone size: .
J gene: TRBJ1-2
V gene: TRBV10-3
CDR3 length: 14
CDR3 protein: CAISESNIAYGYTF
CDR3 DNA: TGTGCCATCAGTGAGTCGAACATTGCCTATGGCTACACCTTC

D gene: TRBD2
clone size: .
J gene: TRBJ2-1
V gene: TRBV2
CDR3 length: 18
CDR3 protein: CASSIGLAGAFTYNEQFF
CDR3 DNA: TGTGCCAGCAGTATTGGACTAGCGGGAGCCTTTACCTACAATGAGCAGTTCTTC

D gene: TRBD1
clone size: .
J gene: TRBJ2-7
V gene: TRBV2
CDR3 length: 14
CDR3 protein: CASRSTDRVHEQYF
CDR3 DNA: TGTGCCAGCCGTTCTACAGACAGGGTCCACGAGCAGTACTTC